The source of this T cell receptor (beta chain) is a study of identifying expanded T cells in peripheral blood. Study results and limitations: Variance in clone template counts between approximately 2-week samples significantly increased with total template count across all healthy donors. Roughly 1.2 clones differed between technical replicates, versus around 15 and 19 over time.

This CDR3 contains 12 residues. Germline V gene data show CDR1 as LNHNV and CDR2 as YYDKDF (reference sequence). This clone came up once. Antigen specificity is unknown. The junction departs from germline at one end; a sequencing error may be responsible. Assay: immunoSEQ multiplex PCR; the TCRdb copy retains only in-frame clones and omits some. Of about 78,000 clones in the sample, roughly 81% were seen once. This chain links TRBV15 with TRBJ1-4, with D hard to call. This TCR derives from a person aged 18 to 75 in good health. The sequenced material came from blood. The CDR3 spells CPTRAFNEKLFF. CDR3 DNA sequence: TGTCCCACCCGGGCCTTTAATGAAAAACTGTTTTTT.